This entry describes one T cell receptor (beta chain). The data originate from a study of blood T cell repertoires in COVID-19. Methods used by the authors: Amplification of reference gene primers was used by the study to estimate nucleated cell counts. Generated by immunoSEQ multiplex PCR, the TCRdb table keeps only in-frame clones and is missing some. V and J calls and clone size come straight from that table; D and trimming were deduced from the DNA. The data show just over 300,000 clones, around 91% seen once. Individuals aged about 18 to 95 years were recruited from some 26 US areas. CDR1 SGHTA and CDR2 FQGNSA come from the germline V gene. Germline trimming cut 5 bases from V and 5 bases from J; bases unmatched to any gene: 5. The CDR3 runs to 14 residues.

Specimen: PBMCs or T cells enriched from blood (not recorded which). This rearrangement joins TRBV7-2 to TRBJ2-5; the match to TRBD1 covers 10 bases. This TCR was recovered from a woman aged 40-49 years who had recovered from COVID-19. The CDR3 region has the DNA TGTGCCAGCAGCAGACAGGGGGCTCGGGAGACCCAGTACTTC. This codes for CASSRQGARETQYF.